This T cell receptor beta chain was found in a study of T cells after yellow fever vaccination. TCRdb called the 5' RACE reads again in MiXCR, with one record for every CDR3 protein. The sample lists about 240,000 distinct CDR3 sequences, about 7% occurring once. The specimen comprised CD4+ T cells sorted from PBMCs, sampled 15 days after the yellow fever booster vaccination. This TCR was sampled from a man younger than 45 who received the YFV17D yellow fever vaccine.

Here the CDR3 DNA reads TGTGCCAGCAGTGAATTAGGGAAGACAATGGAGGAAAAACTGTTTTTT. Amino acids: CASSELGKTMEEKLFF. This chain links TRBV25-1 with TRBJ1-4; no firm D call. Per the germline V gene, CDR1 is MGHDK and CDR2 is SYGVNS. This CDR3 spans 16 amino acids. V was pared by 1 base and J by 8 bases, with 17 bases between.